The rows below give T cell receptor beta chains drawn from one sample of a study of T cells in Graves' hyperthyroidism and ophthalmopathy. TCRdb processed the multiplex PCR reads anew with MiXCR; each CDR3 protein has one entry. The sample holds roughly 300,000 distinct CDR3 sequences, about 20% seen once. Sequenced input: blood. Receptor source: a woman in her fifties or sixties with Graves' hyperthyroidism. CDR3s include the opening cysteine and the closing phenylalanine or tryptophan. Each record gives: CDR3 length, clone size, J gene, D gene, V gene, CDR3 DNA, CDR3 protein. A D gene is named only where the DNA matches it firmly. Clone size is stated in some rows and not others, as once, few, many or a class when expanded.

15	NA	TRBJ2-1	NA	TRBV19	TGTGCCAGTAGTATGGCGGGAAGCTCCTACAATGAGCAGTTCTTC	CASSMAGSSYNEQFF
17	few	TRBJ2-4	TRBD2	TRBV4-2	TGTGCCAGCAGCCAAGATCCGGCGGGGGGGGTCAAAAACATTCAGTACTTC	CASSQDPAGGVKNIQYF
15	few	TRBJ1-6	TRBD1	TRBV12-3/TRBV12-4	TGTGCCAGCAGTTTGGGTAACAGGGGAAATTCACCCCTCCACTTT	CASSLGNRGNSPLHF
14	few	TRBJ1-5	NA	TRBV28	TGTGCCTCTGGATTTAGGGGGGTCAGTCAGCCCCAGCATTTT	CASGFRGVSQPQHF
14	few	TRBJ1-6	NA	TRBV20-1	TGCAGTGCTAGCGGGGGCCTGGATAATTCACCCCTCCACTTT	CSASGGLDNSPLHF
15	NA	TRBJ2-7	TRBD2	TRBV20-1	TGCAGTGCTAGAGGAGGGACTAGCTCAAGGGGCGAGCAGTACTTC	CSARGGTSSRGEQYF
14	NA	TRBJ2-5	NA	TRBV2	TGTGCCAGCAGTGCCGGACGGGCCCAAGAGACCCAGTACTTC	CASSAGRAQETQYF
15	NA	TRBJ2-1	NA	TRBV9	TGTGCCAGCAGCGTGCAAGCAGGGGGGGTCAATGAGCAGTTCTTC	CASSVQAGGVNEQFF
13	many	TRBJ2-5	NA	TRBV20-1	TGCAGTGCTAGAGAAAATAGGGGGGGTACCCAGTACTTC	CSARENRGGTQYF
14	NA	TRBJ2-2	TRBD2	TRBV20-1	TGCAGTGCATGGAGCGGGGACGACGCCGGGGAGCTGTTTTTT	CSAWSGDDAGELFF
19	NA	TRBJ1-1	TRBD1	TRBV7-9	TGTGCCAGCACCAGCCCGTCAACGACAGGGGTAGTTTCGAACACTGAAGCTTTCTTT	CASTSPSTTGVVSNTEAFF
11	NA	TRBJ2-1	NA	TRBV18	TGTGCCAGCCAAATTCACAATGAGCAGTTCTTC	CASQIHNEQFF
15	NA	TRBJ2-3	NA	TRBV7-7	TGTGCTAGCAGCCAGCTCGGGGACACCACAGATACGCAGTATTTT	CASSQLGDTTDTQYF
15	few	TRBJ2-1	TRBD2	TRBV7-3	TGTGCCAGCAGCTTAGCAAGCGGGAGTGGAAATGAGCAGTTCTTC	CASSLASGSGNEQFF
16	NA	TRBJ2-5	NA	TRBV2	TGTGCCAGCAGCCAGGGCGGTGGGAGAGGCCGAGAGACCCAGTACTTC	CASSQGGGRGRETQYF
15	few	TRBJ2-5	TRBD2	TRBV9	TGTGCCAGCAGCGTAGAGGGTAGCGGGGGAGAGACCCAGTACTTC	CASSVEGSGGETQYF
15	NA	TRBJ1-6	NA	TRBV4-1	TGCGCCAGCAGCCTAACCCCCACGGGGGGTTCACCCCTCCACTTT	CASSLTPTGGSPLHF
14	few	TRBJ2-2	NA	TRBV6-2/TRBV6-3	TGTGCCAGCAGTTATCCGCCGAACACCGGGGAGCTGTTTTTT	CASSYPPNTGELFF
16	NA	TRBJ2-5	TRBD2	TRBV20-1	TGCAGTGCTAGAGTGCGGGCGGGAGGGACTCAAGAGACCCAGTACTTC	CSARVRAGGTQETQYF
12	NA	TRBJ2-1	NA	TRBV29-1	TGCAGCGTTGAAGATCAAGGAAATGAGCAGTTCTTC	CSVEDQGNEQFF
16	few	TRBJ1-1	NA	TRBV19	TGTGCCAGTAGTGATTCCTTGGGAGCCTCGAACACTGAAGCTTTCTTT	CASSDSLGASNTEAFF
15	few	TRBJ1-2	NA	TRBV6-1	TGTGCCAGCAGTGACCCGGGACGGTATAACTATGGCTACACCTTC	CASSDPGRYNYGYTF
14	few	TRBJ1-6	TRBD1	TRBV19	TGTGCCAGTAAGACGGGACAGCAGAATTCACCCCTCCACTTT	CASKTGQQNSPLHF
17	many	TRBJ2-3	TRBD2	TRBV11-2	TGTGCCAGCAGCCCGAACTTCAGCGGGGGGACCTCAGATACGCAGTATTTT	CASSPNFSGGTSDTQYF